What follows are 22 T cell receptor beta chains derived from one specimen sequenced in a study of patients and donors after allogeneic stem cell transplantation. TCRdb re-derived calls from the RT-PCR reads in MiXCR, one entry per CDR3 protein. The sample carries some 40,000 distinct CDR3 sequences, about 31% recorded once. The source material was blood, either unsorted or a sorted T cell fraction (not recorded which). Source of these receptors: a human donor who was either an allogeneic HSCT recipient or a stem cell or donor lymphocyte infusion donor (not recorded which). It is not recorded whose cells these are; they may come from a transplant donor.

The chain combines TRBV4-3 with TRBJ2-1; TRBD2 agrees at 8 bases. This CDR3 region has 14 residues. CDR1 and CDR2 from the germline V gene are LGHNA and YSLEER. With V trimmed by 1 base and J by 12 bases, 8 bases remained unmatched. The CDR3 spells CASSQGGLASRQFF. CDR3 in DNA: TGCGCCAGCAGCCAAGGCGGACTAGCATCCCGGCAGTTCTTC.

The CDR3 protein is CASSWDYRYSYNEQFF. Written as DNA, the CDR3 is TGTGCCAGCAGCTGGGACTACAGGTACTCCTACAATGAGCAGTTCTTC. This chain uses TRBV11-1 with TRBJ2-1; 7 bases map to TRBD2. Germline CDR1 and CDR2: SGHAT and FQDESV (reference sequence). V was pared by 4 bases and J by 0 bases, with 6 bases of the junction left unmatched. The CDR3 extends over 16 amino acids.

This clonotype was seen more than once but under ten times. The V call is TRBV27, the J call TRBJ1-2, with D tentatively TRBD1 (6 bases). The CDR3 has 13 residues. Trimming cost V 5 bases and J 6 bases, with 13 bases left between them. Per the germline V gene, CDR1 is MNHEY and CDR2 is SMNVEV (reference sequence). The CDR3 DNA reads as TGTGCCAGCAGTAAACAGGGAATTGATGGCTACACCTTC. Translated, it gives CASSKQGIDGYTF.

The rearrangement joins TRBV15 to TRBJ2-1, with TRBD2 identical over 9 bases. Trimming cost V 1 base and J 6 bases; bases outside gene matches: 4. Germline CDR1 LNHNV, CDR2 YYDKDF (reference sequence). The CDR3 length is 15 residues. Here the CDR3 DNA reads TGTGCCACCAGCAGAGGGGTAGCGGGAGTCAATGAGCAGTTCTTC. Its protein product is CATSRGVAGVNEQFF.

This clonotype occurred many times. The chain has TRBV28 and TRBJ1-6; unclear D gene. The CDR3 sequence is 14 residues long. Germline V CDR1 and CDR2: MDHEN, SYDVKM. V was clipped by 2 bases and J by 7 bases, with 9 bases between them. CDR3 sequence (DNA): TGTGCCAGCAGTTTACAACTACAGAATTCACCCCTCCACTTT. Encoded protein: CASSLQLQNSPLHF.

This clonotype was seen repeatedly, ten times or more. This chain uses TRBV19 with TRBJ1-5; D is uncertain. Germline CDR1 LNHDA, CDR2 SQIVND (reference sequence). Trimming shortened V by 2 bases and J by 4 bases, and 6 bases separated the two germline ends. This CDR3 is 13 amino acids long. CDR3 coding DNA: TGTGCCAGTAGTATATGGATAAATCAGCCCCAGCATTTT. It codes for CASSIWINQPQHF.

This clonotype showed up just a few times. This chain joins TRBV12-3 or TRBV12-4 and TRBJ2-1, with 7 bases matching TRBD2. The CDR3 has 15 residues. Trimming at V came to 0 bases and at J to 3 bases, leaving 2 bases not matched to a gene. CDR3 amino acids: CASSLAGGNYNEQFF. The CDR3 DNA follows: TGTGCCAGCAGTTTAGCGGGAGGGAACTACAATGAGCAGTTCTTC.

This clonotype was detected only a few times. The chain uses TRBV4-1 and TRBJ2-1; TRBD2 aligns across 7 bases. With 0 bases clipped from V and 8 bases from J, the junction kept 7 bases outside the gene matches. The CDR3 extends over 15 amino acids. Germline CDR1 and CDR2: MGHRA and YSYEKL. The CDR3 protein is CASSQDRTGRDEQFF. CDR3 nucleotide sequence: TGCGCCAGCAGCCAAGATCGTACGGGGAGGGATGAGCAGTTCTTC.

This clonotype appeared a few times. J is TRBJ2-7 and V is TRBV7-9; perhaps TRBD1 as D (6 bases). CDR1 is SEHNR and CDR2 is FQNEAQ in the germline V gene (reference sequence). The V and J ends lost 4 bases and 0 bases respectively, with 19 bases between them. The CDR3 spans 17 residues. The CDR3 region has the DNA TGTGCCAGCAGCTCGCTTTACGGAGACAGGTCCTCCTACGAGCAGTACTTC. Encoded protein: CASSSLYGDRSSYEQYF.

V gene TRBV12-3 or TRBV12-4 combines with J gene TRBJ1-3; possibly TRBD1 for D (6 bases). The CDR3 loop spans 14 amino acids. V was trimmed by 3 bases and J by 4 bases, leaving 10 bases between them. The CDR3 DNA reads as TGTGCCAGCAGTTTCGGGCAGGGGGGAAACACCATATATTTT. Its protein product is CASSFGQGGNTIYF.

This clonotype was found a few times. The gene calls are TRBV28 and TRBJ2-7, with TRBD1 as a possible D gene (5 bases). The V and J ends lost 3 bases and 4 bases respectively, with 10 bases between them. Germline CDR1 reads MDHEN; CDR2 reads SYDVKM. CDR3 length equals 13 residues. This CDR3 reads CASSFRVGYEQYF. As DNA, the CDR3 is TGTGCCAGCAGTTTCAGGGTAGGGTACGAGCAGTACTTC.

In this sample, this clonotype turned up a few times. In DNA, the CDR3 is TGCGCCAGCAGCCAAGGGGACAGGGGGAAATGGGCTAATGAAAAACTGTTTTTT. It encodes CASSQGDRGKWANEKLFF. This chain connects TRBV4-3 to TRBJ1-4; 11 nucleotides agree with TRBD1. The junction had 7 bases not matched to a gene; V was cut back by 1 base and J by 3 bases. The CDR3 has 18 residues. Germline loops: CDR1 LGHNA, CDR2 YSLEER.

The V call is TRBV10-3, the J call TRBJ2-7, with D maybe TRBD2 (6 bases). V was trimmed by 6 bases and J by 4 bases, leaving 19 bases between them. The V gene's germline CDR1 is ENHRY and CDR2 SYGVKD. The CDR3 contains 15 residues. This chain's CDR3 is CAISPFRDSGYEQYF. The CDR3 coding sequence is TGTGCCATCAGCCCATTCCGGGACTCGGGTTACGAGCAGTACTTC.

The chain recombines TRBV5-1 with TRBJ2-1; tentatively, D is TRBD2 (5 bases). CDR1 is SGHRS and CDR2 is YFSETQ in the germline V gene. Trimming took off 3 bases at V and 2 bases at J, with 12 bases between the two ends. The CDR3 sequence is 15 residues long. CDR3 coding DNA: TGCGCCAGCAGCTCTGGAGGCCCTACCTACAATGAGCAGTTCTTC. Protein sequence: CASSSGGPTYNEQFF.

The CDR3 coding sequence is TGCGCCAGCAGCCAAGATCAAGGGCCCTCTTACTCTGGAAACACCATATATTTT. Protein sequence: CASSQDQGPSYSGNTIYF. The V gene is TRBV4-3, the J gene TRBJ1-3, with D unresolved. CDR1 is LGHNA, CDR2 YSLEER, per germline. CDR3 size: 18 residues. V lost 0 bases to trimming and J lost 0 bases, with 15 bases between them.

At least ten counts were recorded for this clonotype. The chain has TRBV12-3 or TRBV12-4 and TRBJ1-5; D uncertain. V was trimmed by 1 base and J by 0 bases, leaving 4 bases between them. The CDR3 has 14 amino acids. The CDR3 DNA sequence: TGTGCCAGCAGTTTAGGGAATAGCAATCAGCCCCAGCATTTT. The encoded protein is CASSLGNSNQPQHF.

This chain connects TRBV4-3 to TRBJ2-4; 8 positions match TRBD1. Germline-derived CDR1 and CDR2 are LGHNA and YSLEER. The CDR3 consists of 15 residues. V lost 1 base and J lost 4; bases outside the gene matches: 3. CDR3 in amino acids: CASSQAGTGKNIQYF. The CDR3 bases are TGCGCCAGCAGCCAAGCCGGGACAGGAAAAAACATTCAGTACTTC.

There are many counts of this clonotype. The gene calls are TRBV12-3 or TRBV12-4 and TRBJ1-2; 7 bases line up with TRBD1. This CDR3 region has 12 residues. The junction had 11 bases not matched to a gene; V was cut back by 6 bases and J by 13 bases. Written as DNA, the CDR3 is TGTGCCAGCAGAATAACAGGGGAACGCGTCACCTTC. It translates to CASRITGERVTF.

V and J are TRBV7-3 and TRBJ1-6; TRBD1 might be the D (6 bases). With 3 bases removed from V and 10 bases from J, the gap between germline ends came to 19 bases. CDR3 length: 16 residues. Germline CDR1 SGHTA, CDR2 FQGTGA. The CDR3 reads CASSFGHREEGSPLHF. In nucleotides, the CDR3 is TGTGCCAGCAGCTTCGGACACAGGGAAGAAGGATCACCCCTCCACTTT.

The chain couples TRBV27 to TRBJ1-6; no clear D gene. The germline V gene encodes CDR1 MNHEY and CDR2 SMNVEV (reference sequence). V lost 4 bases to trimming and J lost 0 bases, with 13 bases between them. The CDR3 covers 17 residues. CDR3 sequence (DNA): TGTGCCAGCAGTTCCCCCTTTGGGAGCTCCTATAATTCACCCCTCCACTTT. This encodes CASSSPFGSSYNSPLHF.

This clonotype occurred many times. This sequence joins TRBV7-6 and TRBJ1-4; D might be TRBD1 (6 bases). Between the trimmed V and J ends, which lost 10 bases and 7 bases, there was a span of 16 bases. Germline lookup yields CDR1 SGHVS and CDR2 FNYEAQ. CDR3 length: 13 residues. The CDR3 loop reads CATSQGWSEKLFF. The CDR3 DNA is TGTGCCACCTCACAGGGATGGAGTGAAAAACTGTTTTTT.

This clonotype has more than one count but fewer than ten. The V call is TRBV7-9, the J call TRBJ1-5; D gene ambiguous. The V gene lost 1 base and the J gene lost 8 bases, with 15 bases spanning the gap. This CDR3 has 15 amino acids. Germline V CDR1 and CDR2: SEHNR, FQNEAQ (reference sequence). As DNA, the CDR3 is TGTGCCAGCAGCTTAGGACCAAGCCTCGAGAAGCCCCAGCATTTT. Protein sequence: CASSLGPSLEKPQHF.